Presented here are 18 T cell receptor beta chains from one specimen sequenced in a study of T cell changes during pregnancy in multiple sclerosis. TCRdb's table, derived via immunoSEQ multiplex PCR, lists solely in-frame clones and lacks some. The sample contains tens of thousands of clones, 90% of which appear only once. This sample comprised peripheral blood, obtained after pregnancy. The origin of the receptors is a female donor in good health, enrolled as a control in a pregnancy study.

This clone was seen once. J is TRBJ1-5 and V is TRBV19; D may be TRBD1 (5 bases). There are 15 residues in the CDR3. V was shortened by 5 bases and J by 4 bases, with 15 bases between the two germline ends. From germline, CDR1 is LNHDA and CDR2 SQIVND (reference sequence). This chain's CDR3 is CASSSNHPGNQPQHF. The CDR3, as DNA: TGTGCCAGTAGTTCGAATCATCCAGGGAATCAGCCCCAGCATTTT.

This chain links TRBV25-1 with TRBJ1-4; the D is unclear. The CDR3 spans 16 residues. V was trimmed by 2 bases and J by 4 bases, leaving 14 bases between them. The germline V gene encodes CDR1 MGHDK and CDR2 SYGVNS. The CDR3 region is CASSEIGQTLNEKLFF. The DNA of the CDR3 is TGTGCCAGCAGTGAAATCGGTCAGACTCTTAATGAAAAACTGTTTTTT.

V is TRBV7-6 and J is TRBJ1-1, with D possibly matching TRBD1 (5 bases). Per germline, CDR1 SGHVS and CDR2 FNYEAQ. Trimming took off 3 bases at V and 6 bases at J, with 8 bases between the two ends. CDR3 size: 12 residues. The CDR3 region has the DNA TGTGCCAGCAGCTTGGGGGGAGCTGAAGCTTTCTTT. It yields the protein CASSLGGAEAFF.

V usage is TRBV18 and J usage is TRBJ2-5, with TRBD2 matching over 7 bases. Trimming removed 2 bases from V and 3 bases from J; junction bases left unmatched: 3. Germline loops: CDR1 KGHSH, CDR2 LQKENI. This CDR3 has 14 amino acids. The CDR3 reads CASSPIAGEETQYF. DNA for the CDR3: TGTGCCAGCTCACCAATTGCGGGGGAAGAGACCCAGTACTTC.

The chain couples TRBV2 to TRBJ1-2; D is uncertain. V lost 1 base, J lost 2 bases, and 11 bases lay in between. The germline CDR1 and CDR2 sequences are SNHLY and FYNNEI. The CDR3 has 15 amino acids. The CDR3 here is CASSEVAGGNYGYTF. The DNA for the CDR3 is TGTGCCAGCAGTGAAGTCGCGGGAGGGAACTATGGCTACACCTTC.

V and J are TRBV7-4 and TRBJ2-1; 12 bases map to TRBD1. The CDR3 consists of 19 residues. The V gene end was trimmed by 4 bases and the J gene end by 5 bases; junction bases not matched to a gene: 15. Germline CDR1 and CDR2: SGHVT and SQSDAQ. The CDR3 DNA follows: TGTGCCAGCAGCTCTACCACTCCACCGGGACAGGGGGCAGACAATGAGCAGTTCTTC. Translating it yields CASSSTTPPGQGADNEQFF.

V and J are TRBV6-5 and TRBJ2-1, with 12 positions matching TRBD2. The V and J ends lost 7 bases and 9 bases, in that order; junction bases with no gene match: 7. CDR1 is MNHEY and CDR2 is SVGAGI in the germline V gene. The CDR3 is 14 amino acids. This CDR3 reads CASNRASGRGEQFF. The CDR3 DNA sequence: TGTGCCAGCAATAGGGCTAGCGGGAGGGGTGAGCAGTTCTTC.

V usage is TRBV18 and J usage is TRBJ1-5; D remains unclear. V was clipped by 3 bases and J by 5 bases, with 17 bases between them. The CDR3 has 16 amino acids. Germline-derived CDR1 and CDR2 are KGHSH and LQKENI. The CDR3 nucleotides are TGTGCCAGCTCACCCCAAGGAGGCTCTACCCATCAGCCCCAGCATTTT. It translates to CASSPQGGSTHQPQHF.

J is TRBJ2-1 and V is TRBV6-6, with TRBD2 matching 8 bases. V lost 2 bases and J lost 3; bases outside the gene matches: 0. The CDR3 has 14 amino acids. Germline V lookup: CDR1 MNHNY, CDR2 SVGAGI (reference sequence). The CDR3 sequence is CASSYGTSYNEQFF. In DNA, the CDR3 is TGTGCCAGCAGTTACGGGACTAGCTACAATGAGCAGTTCTTC.

This clone turned up a few times. The gene calls are TRBV19 and TRBJ2-1; 9 bases match TRBD2. The J segment lost 6 bases and the V segment lost 3 bases, leaving 6 bases of the junction unmatched. CDR3 length: 15 residues. The germline V gene encodes CDR1 LNHDA and CDR2 SQIVND (reference sequence). The CDR3 protein is CASSILAGKINEQFF. The DNA of the CDR3 is TGTGCCAGTAGTATCCTAGCGGGGAAAATCAATGAGCAGTTCTTC.

This clone was counted only a few times. The V and J genes are TRBV5-4 and TRBJ2-1; 11 bases align to TRBD2. The CDR3 loop spans 13 amino acids. From germline, CDR1 is SGHNT and CDR2 YYREEE (reference sequence). The junction had 6 bases not matched to a gene; V was cut back by 7 bases and J by 9 bases. The CDR3 reads CASSRSGGAEQFF. The CDR3 nucleotides are TGTGCCAGCTCCCGTAGCGGGGGGGCTGAGCAGTTCTTC. Drawing the rest from reference TRBV5-4 and TRBJ2-1, the complete variable domain is ETGVTQSPTHLIKTRGQQVTLRCSSQSGHNTVSWYQQALGQGPQFIFQYYREEENGRGNFPPRFSGLQFPNYSSELNVNALELDDSALYLCASSRSGGAEQFFGPGTRLTVL.

In its sample, this clone was seen once. CDR3: CASNVISVTGGDGYTF. In nucleotides, the CDR3 is TGTGCCAGCAACGTAATTAGTGTGACAGGGGGCGACGGCTACACCTTC. The chain is built from TRBV5-6 and TRBJ1-2; TRBD1 agrees at 10 bases. This CDR3 region has 16 residues. Germline CDR1 reads SGHDT; CDR2 reads YYEEEE. Trimming cost V 6 bases and J 8 bases; bases outside gene matches: 16.

This CDR3 is CASSEAIGAGQPGYTF. CDR3 coding DNA: TGTGCCAGCAGTGAAGCAATTGGGGCAGGCCAGCCTGGCTACACCTTC. The rearrangement uses TRBV6-1 and TRBJ1-2, with a tentative D call TRBD1 (5 bases). CDR3 length: 16 amino acids. V lost 0 bases and J 7 bases, leaving 18 bases between the germline ends. From germline, CDR1 is MNHNS and CDR2 SASEGT.

The chain has TRBV7-6 and TRBJ1-2; a weak D match, TRBD1 (5 bases). CDR1 is SGHVS, CDR2 FNYEAQ, per germline. This CDR3 is built from 17 residues. Trimming left V 7 bases short and J 5 bases short, with 26 bases between. CDR3 protein: CASNSPIHFRAEYGYTF. The CDR3 DNA reads as TGTGCCAGCAACTCCCCTATACATTTCAGGGCAGAGTATGGCTACACCTTC.

The rearrangement joins TRBV7-9 to TRBJ2-5; 9 bases map to TRBD2. The germline gives CDR1 SEHNR, CDR2 FQNEAQ (reference sequence). This CDR3 comprises 16 residues. V trimming: 2 bases; J trimming: 2 bases; junction bases outside the gene matches: 6. CDR3 sequence: CASSLLSGSPQETQYF. The CDR3 DNA is TGTGCCAGCAGCTTACTTAGCGGGAGCCCACAAGAGACCCAGTACTTC.

This chain uses TRBV7-2 with TRBJ1-1, with no clear D. The CDR3 covers 14 residues. CDR1 SGHTA and CDR2 FQGNSA come from the germline V gene. With 4 bases removed from V and 2 bases from J, the gap between germline ends came to 11 bases. The DNA of the CDR3 is TGTGCCAGCAGCTCAAAGCTTTCTAACACTGAAGCTTTCTTT. It codes for CASSSKLSNTEAFF. The full variable domain, with the rest looked up from reference TRBV7-2 and TRBJ1-1, is GAGVSQSPSNKVTEKGKDVELRCDPISGHTALYWYRQSLGQGLEFLIYFQGNSAPDKSGLPSDRFSAERTGGSVSTLTIQRTQQEDSAVYLCASSSKLSNTEAFFGQGTRLTVV.

In DNA form, the CDR3 reads TGTGCCAGCAGTTACTCCGACTATGGCTACACCTTC. This sequence encodes CASSYSDYGYTF. V usage is TRBV6-5 and J usage is TRBJ1-2; D unresolved. Deletions cut 0 bases from V and 3 bases from J, with 2 bases between. This CDR3 is 12 amino acids long. The germline gives CDR1 MNHEY, CDR2 SVGAGI.

The chain's CDR3 is CASSIRGRNTEAFF. In DNA, the CDR3 is TGTGCCAGTAGTATTAGGGGCCGGAACACTGAAGCTTTCTTT. This chain joins TRBV19 and TRBJ1-1; TRBD1 might be the D (5 bases). The germline V gene encodes CDR1 LNHDA and CDR2 SQIVND (reference sequence). Trimming cost V 3 bases and J 1 base, with 9 bases left between them. The CDR3 contains 14 residues.